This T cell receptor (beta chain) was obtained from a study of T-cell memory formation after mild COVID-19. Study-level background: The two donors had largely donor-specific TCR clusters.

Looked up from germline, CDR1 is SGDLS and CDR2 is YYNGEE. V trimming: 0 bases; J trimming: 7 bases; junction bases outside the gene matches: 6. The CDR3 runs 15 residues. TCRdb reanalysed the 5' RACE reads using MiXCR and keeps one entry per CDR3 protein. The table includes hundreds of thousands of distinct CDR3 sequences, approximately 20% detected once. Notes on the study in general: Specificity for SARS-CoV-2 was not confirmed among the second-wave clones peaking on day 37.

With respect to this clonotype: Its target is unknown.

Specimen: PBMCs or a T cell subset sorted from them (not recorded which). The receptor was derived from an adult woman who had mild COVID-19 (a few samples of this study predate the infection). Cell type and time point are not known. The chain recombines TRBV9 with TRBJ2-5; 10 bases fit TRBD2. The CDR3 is CASSVAPSGRGTQYF. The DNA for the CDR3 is TGTGCCAGCAGCGTAGCTCCTAGCGGGAGAGGGACCCAGTACTTC.